A single sample is the source of the 16 T cell receptor beta chains below, sequenced in a study of T cell responses to AZD1222 COVID-19 vaccine. Some clones are missing from TCRdb's copy, which holds only in-frame ones; the method was immunoSEQ multiplex PCR. The sample carries tens of thousands of clones, about 78% recorded once. This specimen was peripheral blood, taken on day 0 of AZD1222 vaccination. These receptors all stem from an adult in good health.

This clone has only a few counts. The chain has TRBV6-5 and TRBJ1-2; 7 nucleotides match TRBD1. The V and J ends lost 7 bases and 6 bases, in that order; junction bases with no gene match: 5. Germline V lookup: CDR1 MNHEY, CDR2 SVGAGI. The CDR3 is made up of 12 amino acids. As DNA, the CDR3 is TGTGCCAGCAAACGACAGGGAGATGGCTACACCTTC. This translates into CASKRQGDGYTF.

In its sample, this clone was seen a few times. V and J are TRBV10-1 and TRBJ1-4; 8 bases align to TRBD1. Trimming at V came to 3 bases and at J to 2 bases, leaving 2 bases not matched to a gene. This CDR3 region has 15 residues. Germline CDR1 is WNHNN and CDR2 is SYGVQD (reference sequence). The DNA for the CDR3 is TGCGCCAGCAGTGATGGACAGGGCACTAATGAAAAACTGTTTTTT. Protein product: CASSDGQGTNEKLFF.

This clone was detected only once. The V and J genes are TRBV12-3 or TRBV12-4 and TRBJ1-3; D unclear. Trimming removed 3 bases from V and 2 bases from J, with 5 bases in between. This CDR3 region has 13 residues. CDR3 protein: CASSFGPGNTIYF. Here the CDR3 DNA reads TGTGCCAGCAGTTTTGGGCCTGGAAACACCATATATTTT.

This chain connects TRBV6-5 to TRBJ1-6, with 7 bases identical to TRBD1. CDR1 MNHEY and CDR2 SVGAGI come from the germline V gene. V was clipped by 6 bases and J by 5 bases; unmatched bases: 7. There are 15 residues in the CDR3. CDR3 DNA sequence: TGTGCCAGCAGGGCGGGGACAGTGGATAATTCACCCCTCCACTTT. It is translated as CASRAGTVDNSPLHF.

V gene TRBV2 combines with J gene TRBJ1-3; D remains unclear. The V end lost 8 bases, the J end lost 0 bases, and 11 bases lay between the germline ends. Germline CDR1 is SNHLY and CDR2 is FYNNEI. This CDR3 has 14 residues. CDR3 region: CASALSPSGNTIYF. DNA for the CDR3: TGTGCCAGCGCCCTAAGTCCCTCTGGAAACACCATATATTTT.

The chain joins TRBV19 to TRBJ2-1; 11 bases agree with TRBD2. The V gene's germline CDR1 is LNHDA and CDR2 SQIVND (reference sequence). Trimming cost V 2 bases and J 9 bases; bases outside gene matches: 6. This CDR3 has 15 residues. The DNA of the CDR3 is TGTGCCAGTAGTATACTAGCGGGGGGCTTATTTGAGCAGTTCTTC. Its protein product is CASSILAGGLFEQFF. Drawing the rest from reference TRBV19 and TRBJ2-1, the complete variable domain is DGGITQSPKYLFRKEGQNVTLSCEQNLNHDAMYWYRQDPGQGLRLIYYSQIVNDFQKGDIAEGYSVSREKKESFPLTVTSAQKNPTAFYLCASSILAGGLFEQFFGPGTRLTVL.

This chain links TRBV10-3 with TRBJ2-6; perhaps D is TRBD1 or TRBD2 (5 bases each). This CDR3 is built from 16 residues. Trimming left V 10 bases short and J 0 bases short, with 16 bases between. Looked up from germline, CDR1 is ENHRY and CDR2 is SYGVKD. The CDR3 region is CATPGPAISGANVLTF. CDR3 bases: TGTGCCACACCGGGGCCCGCGATCTCTGGGGCCAACGTCCTGACTTTC.

The CDR3 nucleotides are TGTGCCTGGAGTAGTGGGGGTTATAGCAATCAGCCCCAGCATTTT. Its protein product is CAWSSGGYSNQPQHF. The chain employs TRBV30 and TRBJ1-5; weak D call: TRBD1 (5 bases). V gave up 2 bases and J gave up 0 bases, with 11 bases separating them. This CDR3 region has 15 residues. CDR1 and CDR2 from the germline V gene are GTSNPN and SVGIG (reference sequence). The full variable domain, completed using reference TRBV30 and TRBJ1-5, is SQTIHQWPATLVQPVGSPLSLECTVEGTSNPNLYWYRQAAGRGLQLLFYSVGIGQISSEVPQNLSASRPQDRQFILSSKKLLLSDSGFYLCAWSSGGYSNQPQHFGDGTRLSIL.

This clone appeared a single time. The chain joins TRBV2 to TRBJ1-2; D might be TRBD1 (5 bases). Germline values: CDR1 SNHLY, CDR2 FYNNEI. The CDR3 consists of 16 residues. V gave up 4 bases and J gave up 8 bases, with 23 bases separating them. CDR3 sequence: CASSGGGDRPPRGYTF. The CDR3 nucleotides read TGTGCCAGCAGTGGCGGTGGGGACCGTCCCCCTAGGGGCTACACCTTC.

This clone has a single count. The CDR3 coding sequence is TGTGCCAGCAGCCAAGCCAGTGGAGGCTACACCTTC. It specifies CASSQASGGYTF. The chain recombines TRBV3-1 (or the pseudogene TRBV3-2) with TRBJ1-2, with no clear D. The V gene lost 1 base and the J gene lost 8 bases, with 8 bases spanning the gap. The length of the CDR3 is 12 residues. The germline CDR1 and CDR2 sequences are LGHDT and YNNKEL (reference sequence).

V gene TRBV5-4 combines with J gene TRBJ1-4; D is unclear. The CDR3 loop spans 15 amino acids. Trimming took 4 bases from V and 0 from J, leaving 10 bases between them. The germline gives CDR1 SGHNT, CDR2 YYREEE (reference sequence). The DNA of the CDR3 is TGTGCCAGCAGCGCCATAAACGCAACTAATGAAAAACTGTTTTTT. Translation: CASSAINATNEKLFF. The full variable domain, in which reference TRBV5-4 and TRBJ1-4 provide the parts outside the CDR3, is ETGVTQSPTHLIKTRGQQVTLRCSSQSGHNTVSWYQQALGQGPQFIFQYYREEENGRGNFPPRFSGLQFPNYSSELNVNALELDDSALYLCASSAINATNEKLFFGSGTQLSVL.

The V call is TRBV6-5, the J call TRBJ2-3; D may be TRBD1 (5 bases). Germline V lookup: CDR1 MNHEY, CDR2 SVGAGI. Trimming removed 8 bases from V and 5 bases from J, with 14 bases in between. The CDR3 sequence is 13 residues long. The DNA for the CDR3 is TGTGCCAGCCGGACAACACTCGGAGATACGCAGTATTTT. Translation gives CASRTTLGDTQYF.

The rearrangement links TRBV28 to TRBJ1-4, with 9 bases aligning to TRBD1. The CDR3 spans 15 residues. V shed 5 bases, J shed 4 bases, and the junction held 5 bases outside the gene matches. The V gene's germline CDR1 is MDHEN and CDR2 SYDVKM. The CDR3 nucleotides read TGTGCCAGCAGTCAAACGGGACAGGGTAATGAAAAACTGTTTTTT. The encoded protein is CASSQTGQGNEKLFF.

V and J are TRBV27 and TRBJ2-7; 9 positions match TRBD1. The length of the CDR3 is 14 residues. The J segment lost 4 bases and the V segment lost 4 bases, leaving 5 bases of the junction unmatched. Per the germline V gene, CDR1 is MNHEY and CDR2 is SMNVEV (reference sequence). CDR3 bases: TGTGCCAGCAGTTCCTCCGGGACAGGGTACGAGCAGTACTTC. Amino acids: CASSSSGTGYEQYF.

The chain has TRBV9 and TRBJ2-1; D could derive from TRBD1 or TRBD2 (6 bases each). Germline-derived CDR1 and CDR2 are SGDLS and YYNGEE. This CDR3 region has 15 residues. V was trimmed by 4 bases and J by 8 bases, leaving 19 bases between them. CDR3 in DNA: TGTGCCAGCAGCCCACGGAGGGGACCAGGGGATGAGCAGTTCTTC. Amino acid sequence: CASSPRRGPGDEQFF.

This chain uses TRBV29-1 with TRBJ1-3; perhaps TRBD1 as D (6 bases). The CDR3 spans 15 residues. The V and J ends lost 7 bases and 1 base respectively, with 17 bases between them. Germline V lookup: CDR1 SQVTM, CDR2 ANQGSEA. The CDR3 sequence is CSGKSRGPSGNTIYF. In DNA form, the CDR3 reads TGCAGCGGCAAGTCCAGGGGCCCGTCTGGAAACACCATATATTTT.